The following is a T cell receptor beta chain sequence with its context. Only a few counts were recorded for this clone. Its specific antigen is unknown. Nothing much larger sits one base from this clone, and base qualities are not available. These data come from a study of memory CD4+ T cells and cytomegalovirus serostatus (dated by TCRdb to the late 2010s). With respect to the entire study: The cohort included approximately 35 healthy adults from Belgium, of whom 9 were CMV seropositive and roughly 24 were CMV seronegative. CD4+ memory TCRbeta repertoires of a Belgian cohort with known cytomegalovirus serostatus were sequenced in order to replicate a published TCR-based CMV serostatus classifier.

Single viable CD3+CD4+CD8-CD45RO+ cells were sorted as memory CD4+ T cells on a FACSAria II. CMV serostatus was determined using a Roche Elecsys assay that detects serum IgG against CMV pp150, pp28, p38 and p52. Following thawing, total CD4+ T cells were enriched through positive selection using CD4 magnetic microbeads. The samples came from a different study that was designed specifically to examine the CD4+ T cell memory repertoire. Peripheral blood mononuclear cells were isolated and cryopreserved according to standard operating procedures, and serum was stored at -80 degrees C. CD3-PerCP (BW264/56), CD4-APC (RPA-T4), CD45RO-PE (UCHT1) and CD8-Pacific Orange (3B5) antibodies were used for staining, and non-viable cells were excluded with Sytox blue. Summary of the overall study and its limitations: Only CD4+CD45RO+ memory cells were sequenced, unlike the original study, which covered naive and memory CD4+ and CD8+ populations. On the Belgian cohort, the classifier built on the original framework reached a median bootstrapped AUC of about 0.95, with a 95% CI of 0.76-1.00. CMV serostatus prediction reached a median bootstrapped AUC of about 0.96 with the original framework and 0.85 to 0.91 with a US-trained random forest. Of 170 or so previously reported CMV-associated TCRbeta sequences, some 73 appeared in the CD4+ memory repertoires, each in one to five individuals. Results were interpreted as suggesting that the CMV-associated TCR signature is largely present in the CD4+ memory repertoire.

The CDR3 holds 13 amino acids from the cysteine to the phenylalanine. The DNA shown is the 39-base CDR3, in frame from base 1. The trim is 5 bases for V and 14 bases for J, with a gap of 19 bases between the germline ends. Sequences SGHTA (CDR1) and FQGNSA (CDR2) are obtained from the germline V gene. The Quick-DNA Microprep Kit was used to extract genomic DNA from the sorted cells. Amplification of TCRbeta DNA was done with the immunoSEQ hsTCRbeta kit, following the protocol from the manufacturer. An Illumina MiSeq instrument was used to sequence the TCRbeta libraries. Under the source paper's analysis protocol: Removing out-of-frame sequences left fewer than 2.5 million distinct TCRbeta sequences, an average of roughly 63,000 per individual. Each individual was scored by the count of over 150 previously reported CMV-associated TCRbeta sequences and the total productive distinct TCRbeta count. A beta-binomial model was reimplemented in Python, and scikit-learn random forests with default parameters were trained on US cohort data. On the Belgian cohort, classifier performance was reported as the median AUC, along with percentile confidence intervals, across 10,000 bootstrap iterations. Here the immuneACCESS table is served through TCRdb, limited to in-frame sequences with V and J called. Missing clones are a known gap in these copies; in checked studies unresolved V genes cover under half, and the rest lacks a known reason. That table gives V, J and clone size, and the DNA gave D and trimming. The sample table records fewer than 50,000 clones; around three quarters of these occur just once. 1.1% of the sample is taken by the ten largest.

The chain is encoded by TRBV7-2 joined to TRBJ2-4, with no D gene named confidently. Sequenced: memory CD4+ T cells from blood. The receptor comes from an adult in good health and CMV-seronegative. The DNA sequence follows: TGTGCCAGCAGCAATACCGGGTCCCCCGCGGAGTACTTC. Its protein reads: CASSNTGSPAEYF.